The 21 T cell receptor beta chains reported below all come from one sample, sequenced in a study of T cell responses to AZD1222 COVID-19 vaccine. Some clones are missing from TCRdb's copy, which holds only in-frame ones; the method was immunoSEQ multiplex PCR. The sample holds 95,000 to 100,000 clones, about 88% seen once. The sample in question was peripheral blood, obtained 28 days after the second AZD1222 dose. The receptors come from an adult who received the AZD1222 COVID-19 vaccine.

This chain links TRBV2 with TRBJ2-1, with 7 bases lining up with TRBD2. Germline loops: CDR1 SNHLY, CDR2 FYNNEI. J was trimmed by 15 bases and V by 10 bases; bases with no gene match: 9. This CDR3 comprises 10 residues. This CDR3 reads CAIAAGVAFF. The DNA for the CDR3 is TGTGCCATCGCGGCGGGGGTAGCGTTCTTC.

The rearrangement links TRBV7-2 to TRBJ2-3; D tentatively reads TRBD1 or TRBD2 (6 bases each). The CDR3 runs 13 residues. Germline lookup yields CDR1 SGHTA and CDR2 FQGNSA. Trimming shortened V by 3 bases and J by 6 bases, and 10 bases separated the two germline ends. The CDR3 reads CASSFGGRDTQYF. The DNA for the CDR3 is TGTGCCAGCAGCTTCGGGGGCCGGGATACGCAGTATTTT.

This sequence joins TRBV9 and TRBJ1-3; D call uncertain. V lost 0 bases to trimming and J lost 3 bases, with 7 bases between them. This CDR3 spans 14 amino acids. Germline V lookup: CDR1 SGDLS, CDR2 YYNGEE. CDR3 amino acids: CASSVGGIGNTIYF. CDR3 DNA: TGTGCCAGCAGCGTAGGGGGTATTGGAAACACCATATATTTT.

This clone has just one count. The chain is built from TRBV6-5 and TRBJ1-2; perhaps TRBD1 as D (5 bases). V was clipped by 4 bases and J by 4 bases, with 13 bases between them. Germline lookup yields CDR1 MNHEY and CDR2 SVGAGI. CDR3 length: 14 amino acids. Written as DNA, the CDR3 is TGTGCCAGCAGTTCCCCGGGGACTGGCTATGGCTACACCTTC. Residues: CASSSPGTGYGYTF.

The chain uses TRBV5-8 and TRBJ2-3, with D tentatively TRBD1 or TRBD2 (5 bases each). CDR1 and CDR2 from the germline V gene are SGHTS and YDEGEE. V lost 3 bases, J lost 1 base, and 18 bases lay in between. This CDR3 has 17 amino acids. CDR3 residues: CASSWGWKAPRTDTQYF. The CDR3 DNA is TGTGCCAGCAGCTGGGGGTGGAAAGCGCCCCGCACAGATACGCAGTATTTT.

This chain links TRBV29-1 with TRBJ1-3; D gene unclear. Germline assignment: CDR1 SQVTM and CDR2 ANQGSEA. Trimming removed 6 bases at V and 7 bases at J, with 10 bases between. This CDR3 has 11 amino acids. CDR3 bases: TGCAGCGTGAACAGTCAGAACACCATATATTTT. It is translated as CSVNSQNTIYF.

The chain has TRBV18 and TRBJ2-1; 9 bases agree with TRBD2. The ends lost 2 bases at V and 8 bases at J; junction bases unmatched: 4. The CDR3 totals 14 residues. CDR1 is KGHSH and CDR2 is LQKENI in the germline V gene. CDR3 sequence reads: CASSPISGSDEQFF. For the CDR3, the DNA is TGTGCCAGCTCACCAATTAGCGGGAGCGATGAGCAGTTCTTC.

The V gene is TRBV7-9, the J gene TRBJ1-1, with D uncertain. Trimming took off 2 bases at V and 8 bases at J, with 9 bases between the two ends. The CDR3 has 12 residues. Germline CDR1 reads SEHNR; CDR2 reads FQNEAQ (reference sequence). For the CDR3, the DNA is TGTGCCAGCAGCTTATTGGGAGACGAAGCTTTCTTT. Its translation is CASSLLGDEAFF.

This clone was seen only once. This rearrangement joins TRBV19 to TRBJ2-6; D may match TRBD1 or TRBD2 (5 bases each). The CDR3 covers 13 residues. V was shortened by 8 bases and J by 0 bases, with 5 bases between the two germline ends. Germline CDR1 LNHDA, CDR2 SQIVND (reference sequence). The CDR3 DNA follows: TGTGCCAGTGGGGGCTCTGGGGCCAACGTCCTGACTTTC. It encodes CASGGSGANVLTF.

This chain links TRBV2 with TRBJ1-2; 7 bases align to TRBD1. V shed 5 bases, J shed 2 bases, and the junction held 5 bases outside the gene matches. CDR1 is SNHLY, CDR2 FYNNEI, per germline. The CDR3 is 14 residues long. The CDR3 DNA reads TGTGCCAGCAGTATCGGACAGGCAAACTATGGCTACACCTTC. Its translation: CASSIGQANYGYTF. The full variable domain, in which reference TRBV2 and TRBJ1-2 provide the parts outside the CDR3, is EPEVTQTPSHQVTQMGQEVILRCVPISNHLYFYWYRQILGQKVEFLVSFYNNEISEKSEIFDDQFSVERPDGSNFTLKIRSTKLEDSAMYFCASSIGQANYGYTFGSGTRLTVV.

The chain carries TRBV11-3 and TRBJ2-1; the D gene is possibly TRBD1 (8 bases). CDR1 SGHNT and CDR2 YENEEA come from the germline V gene. V was shortened by 3 bases and J by 8 bases, with 17 bases between the two germline ends. This CDR3 contains 15 residues. CDR3 sequence (DNA): TGTGCCAGCAGCTTCGGACAGGGAGGGGCCGATGAGCAGTTCTTC. The encoded protein is CASSFGQGGADEQFF.

The chain is built from TRBV2 and TRBJ1-5; no firm D call. From germline, CDR1 is SNHLY and CDR2 FYNNEI. The CDR3 runs 15 residues. V lost 6 bases and J lost 3, with 15 bases in between. The CDR3 nucleotides read TGTGCCAGCAGCCGTGAAGGGCTATTCAATCAGCCCCAGCATTTT. The encoded protein is CASSREGLFNQPQHF.

This chain uses TRBV14 with TRBJ1-1; TRBD1 is a possible D gene (5 bases). Germline V gene lookup returns CDR1 SGHDN and CDR2 FVKESK. The germline V and J ends were trimmed by 1 base and 7 bases, with 13 bases remaining between them. CDR3 length: 14 amino acids. The CDR3 loop reads CASSQARAIGEAFF. The CDR3 DNA is TGTGCCAGCAGCCAAGCCAGGGCCATTGGTGAAGCTTTCTTT.

The V and J genes are TRBV19 and TRBJ2-7; D is possibly TRBD1 (6 bases). Germline V CDR1 and CDR2: LNHDA, SQIVND (reference sequence). The V gene lost 5 bases and the J gene lost 5 bases, with 22 bases spanning the gap. The length of the CDR3 is 16 residues. DNA for the CDR3: TGTGCCAGTAGTGGCTGGGGGCGAGGGCCCGGCCACGAGCAGTACTTC. This sequence encodes CASSGWGRGPGHEQYF.

The chain couples TRBV1 to TRBJ1-1; the table's D gene call, TRBD1, was not cross checked with the DNA. TRBV1 is reported as a pseudogene. The CDR3 length is 16 residues. The CDR3 DNA reads TGCACCAGCAGCCAAGAAATGGATGGACAGCCCACTGAAGCTTTCTTT. Translation: CTSSQEMDGQPTEAFF.

The chain is built from TRBV7-9 and TRBJ2-3, with no clear D. This CDR3 region has 16 residues. Germline CDR1 SEHNR, CDR2 FQNEAQ (reference sequence). Deletions cut 1 base from V and 4 bases from J, with 15 bases between. CDR3 sequence (DNA): TGTGCCAGCAGCTTAGTGTGGTCCCGGCTGGCAGATACGCAGTATTTT. This sequence encodes CASSLVWSRLADTQYF.

This rearrangement joins TRBV19 to TRBJ1-6, with D perhaps TRBD1 (6 bases). V lost 7 bases, J lost 8 bases, and 12 bases lay in between. The germline V gene has CDR1 LNHDA and CDR2 SQIVND (reference sequence). This CDR3 contains 13 residues. The CDR3 DNA reads TGTGCCAGTACCCGGGACAATTATTCACCCCTCCACTTT. This codes for CASTRDNYSPLHF.

In this sample, this clone turned up once. This chain links TRBV7-3 with TRBJ2-3; D may match TRBD1 or TRBD2 (5 bases each). From germline, CDR1 is SGHTA and CDR2 FQGTGA. V dropped 5 bases and J dropped 2 bases, with 14 bases sitting between them. This CDR3 comprises 15 residues. The CDR3 bases are TGTGCCAGCAGCCTCTACCGGGACCCCACAGATACGCAGTATTTT. Translated, it gives CASSLYRDPTDTQYF.

The gene calls are TRBV7-9 and TRBJ2-2; D is possibly TRBD2 (5 bases). The germline V gene has CDR1 SEHNR and CDR2 FQNEAQ (reference sequence). Trimming pared 6 bases from V and 3 bases from J, leaving 23 bases between. The CDR3 loop spans 18 amino acids. CDR3 coding DNA: TGTGCCAGCAGTTCAACGGAGGACGGGGTTCTATACACCGGGGAGCTGTTTTTT. Translating gives CASSSTEDGVLYTGELFF.

The chain is built from TRBV6-5 and TRBJ2-1; possible D gene TRBD1, 5 bases. This CDR3 has 15 amino acids. CDR1 and CDR2 from the germline V gene are MNHEY and SVGAGI. V lost 4 bases to trimming and J lost 5 bases, with 15 bases between them. The CDR3: CASSFQGWFDNEQFF. As DNA, the CDR3 is TGTGCCAGCAGTTTCCAGGGTTGGTTCGACAATGAGCAGTTCTTC.

The gene calls are TRBV3-1 (or the pseudogene TRBV3-2) and TRBJ1-1; TRBD1 matches at 9 bases. CDR3 length equals 19 residues. The junction had 17 bases not matched to a gene; V was cut back by 6 bases and J by 0 bases. Germline V CDR1 and CDR2: LGHDT, YNNKEL (reference sequence). The CDR3 DNA is TGTGCCAGCAGTTACGATATATTCTTACAGGGGGCGATGAACACTGAAGCTTTCTTT. Its translation is CASSYDIFLQGAMNTEAFF.